Presented here are 21 T cell receptor beta chains from one specimen sequenced in a study of early T cells in non-severe SARS-CoV-2 infection. TCRdb reprocessed the 5' RACE reads with MiXCR, giving one entry per CDR3 protein. Found here are around 25,000 distinct CDR3 sequences, around 4% of them singletons; the top ten hold 4.4%. Sequenced: whole blood. The receptors come from an adult who was a healthcare worker with PCR-confirmed SARS-CoV-2 infection or an uninfected control (not recorded which).

This clonotype was detected many times. This rearrangement joins TRBV7-2 to TRBJ2-5, with D possibly matching TRBD2 (7 bases). There are 14 residues in the CDR3. The germline V gene encodes CDR1 SGHTA and CDR2 FQGNSA. The V gene lost 0 bases and the J gene lost 4 bases, with 9 bases spanning the gap. The CDR3 spells CASSLAGGAETQYF. CDR3 sequence (DNA): TGTGCCAGCAGCTTAGCGGGGGGGGCAGAGACCCAGTACTTC.

This clonotype was seen many times. The V and J genes are TRBV29-1 and TRBJ2-6; D is possibly TRBD1 (6 bases). CDR3 length equals 14 residues. Trimming stripped 4 bases from V and 4 bases from J, with 11 bases between. The V gene's germline CDR1 is SQVTM and CDR2 ANQGSEA. The DNA of the CDR3 is TGCAGCGTTGTAGAGGGGGAAGGGGCCAACGTCCTGACTTTC. This codes for CSVVEGEGANVLTF.

The V call is TRBV4-2, the J call TRBJ2-1; D unclear. The germline V and J ends were trimmed by 0 bases and 8 bases, with 14 bases remaining between them. Germline lookup yields CDR1 LGHNA and CDR2 YNFKEQ. CDR3 length equals 15 residues. CDR3 residues: CASSQDLSPRDEQFF. CDR3 sequence (DNA): TGTGCCAGCAGCCAAGATCTAAGCCCTCGTGATGAGCAGTTCTTC.

This clonotype was found many times. The rearrangement uses TRBV7-9 and TRBJ2-2; 8 bases agree with TRBD2. The germline CDR1 and CDR2 sequences are SEHNR and FQNEAQ (reference sequence). The CDR3 length is 14 residues. V shed 5 bases and J 6 bases; nucleotides not matched to a gene: 5. The chain's CDR3 is CASSPGLESGELFF. In nucleotides, the CDR3 is TGTGCCAGCAGCCCGGGACTAGAATCCGGGGAGCTGTTTTTT.

This clonotype was seen repeatedly, ten times or more. This chain links TRBV14 with TRBJ2-1; a weak D match, TRBD1 (5 bases). This CDR3 has 17 amino acids. V was clipped by 0 bases and J by 1 base, with 13 bases between them. The germline V gene has CDR1 SGHDN and CDR2 FVKESK. CDR3 residues: CASSQDWAGISYNEQFF. The CDR3 coding sequence is TGTGCCAGCAGCCAAGATTGGGCAGGGATATCCTACAATGAGCAGTTCTTC.

In its sample, this clonotype was seen many times. This chain links TRBV28 with TRBJ2-5, with TRBD2 matching 8 bases. CDR3 size: 16 residues. Per germline, CDR1 MDHEN and CDR2 SYDVKM. V trimming: 5 bases; J trimming: 7 bases; junction bases outside the gene matches: 15. CDR3 coding DNA: TGTGCCAGCAGTATTCCGGGGGGGAAGGCCCGGGGGACCCAGTACTTC. Translation: CASSIPGGKARGTQYF.

Many counts were recorded for this clonotype. This chain joins TRBV30 and TRBJ1-1; maybe TRBD1 (5 bases). V lost 3 bases, J lost 6 bases, and 8 bases lay in between. Germline V CDR1 and CDR2: GTSNPN, SVGIG (reference sequence). This CDR3 has 11 residues. CDR3 sequence (DNA): TGTGCCTGGAGCGGGGGGGCTGAAGCTTTCTTT. This gives the protein CAWSGGAEAFF. Variable domain in full (rest from reference TRBV30 and TRBJ1-1): SQTIHQWPATLVQPVGSPLSLECTVEGTSNPNLYWYRQAAGRGLQLLFYSVGIGQISSEVPQNLSASRPQDRQFILSSKKLLLSDSGFYLCAWSGGAEAFFGQGTRLTVV.

This clonotype occurred many times. This rearrangement joins TRBV5-4 to TRBJ2-1, with 8 bases lining up with TRBD2. The CDR3 extends over 14 amino acids. The trim removed 3 bases at V and 7 bases at J, leaving 6 bases unmatched. Germline lookup yields CDR1 SGHNT and CDR2 YYREEE (reference sequence). CDR3 loop: CASSSPGGRNEQFF. The CDR3 nucleotides are TGTGCCAGCAGCTCTCCGGGGGGGAGGAATGAGCAGTTCTTC.

This clonotype has a count of ten or more. The chain has TRBV18 and TRBJ2-1, with D tentatively TRBD2 (5 bases). In germline, CDR1 is KGHSH, CDR2 LQKENI. The V end was cut by 1 base, the J end by 10 bases, with 11 bases between. This CDR3 is built from 13 residues. The DNA for the CDR3 is TGTGCCAGCTCACCACGCCTAGCCGGAGAGCAGTTCTTC. It is translated as CASSPRLAGEQFF.

The V gene is TRBV12-3 or TRBV12-4, the J gene TRBJ2-3; D remains unclear. V gave up 4 bases and J gave up 3 bases, with 5 bases separating them. The CDR3 is 12 residues long. The CDR3 reads CASSSPTDTQYF. DNA of the CDR3: TGTGCCAGCAGTTCCCCAACAGATACGCAGTATTTT.

This clonotype has a count of ten or more. The DNA of the CDR3 is TGCAGCGTCTCGGACAGATACACCGGGGAGCTGTTTTTT. Residues: CSVSDRYTGELFF. The rearrangement joins TRBV29-1 to TRBJ2-2; possible D gene TRBD1, 6 bases. The CDR3 loop spans 13 amino acids. Germline CDR1 reads SQVTM; CDR2 reads ANQGSEA. V lost 6 bases to trimming and J lost 3 bases, with 11 bases between them.

This clonotype appeared many times. The V and J genes are TRBV7-2 and TRBJ2-1; D is uncertain. The CDR3 is 13 amino acids. Per germline, CDR1 SGHTA and CDR2 FQGNSA. The ends were cut back, 4 bases at V and 5 bases at J, with 9 bases in the middle. The CDR3 region is CASSSGRHNEQFF. Written as DNA, the CDR3 is TGTGCCAGCAGCTCAGGACGTCACAATGAGCAGTTCTTC.

This clonotype was seen ten or more times. V and J are TRBV4-1 and TRBJ2-7; TRBD2 matches 9 bases. The trim removed 3 bases at V and 3 bases at J, leaving 6 bases unmatched. From germline, CDR1 is MGHRA and CDR2 YSYEKL. The CDR3 extends over 15 amino acids. CDR3 bases: TGCGCCAGCAGCCAGGCTACTAGCGGGCGCTACGAGCAGTACTTC. Translated: CASSQATSGRYEQYF.

This rearrangement joins TRBV28 to TRBJ2-7; 9 bases are shared with TRBD1. J was trimmed by 4 bases and V by 9 bases; bases with no gene match: 7. In germline, CDR1 is MDHEN, CDR2 SYDVKM. The CDR3 is 13 residues long. The CDR3 spells CASTQGATYEQYF. In DNA, the CDR3 is TGTGCCAGTACACAGGGGGCGACGTACGAGCAGTACTTC.

This clonotype has ten or more counts. The chain joins TRBV28 to TRBJ1-1; D ambiguous. The germline CDR1 and CDR2 sequences are MDHEN and SYDVKM. The CDR3 has 12 residues. The germline V and J ends were trimmed by 7 bases and 1 base, with 7 bases remaining between them. The CDR3 DNA reads TGTGCCAGCAAGAAGGGGAACACTGAAGCTTTCTTT. This gives the protein CASKKGNTEAFF.

In its sample, this clonotype was seen many times. The V call is TRBV7-3, the J call TRBJ2-2; tentatively, D is TRBD1 (6 bases). CDR3 length equals 13 residues. Trimming stripped 3 bases from V and 9 bases from J, with 11 bases between. The germline V gene encodes CDR1 SGHTA and CDR2 FQGTGA. The CDR3 spells CASSFSRDRELFF. In DNA form, the CDR3 reads TGTGCCAGCAGCTTTTCGAGGGACAGGGAGCTGTTTTTT.

In this sample, this clonotype turned up many times. The chain joins TRBV27 to TRBJ2-1; D perhaps matches TRBD2 (6 bases). The CDR3 length is 15 residues. Germline V gives CDR1 MNHEY, CDR2 SMNVEV (reference sequence). The V and J ends lost 3 bases and 0 bases respectively, with 9 bases between them. CDR3 sequence (DNA): TGTGCCAGCAGTTTGGGACTCCGCTCCTACAATGAGCAGTTCTTC. Translating gives CASSLGLRSYNEQFF.

V usage is TRBV7-3 and J usage is TRBJ2-5; TRBD2 matches at 13 bases. V lost 3 bases and J lost 3; bases outside the gene matches: 4. This CDR3 region has 16 residues. CDR1 and CDR2 from the germline V gene are SGHTA and FQGTGA. The CDR3 loop reads CASSLTSGRLEETQYF. CDR3 DNA sequence: TGTGCCAGCAGCTTGACTAGCGGGAGGTTGGAAGAGACCCAGTACTTC.

This clonotype was observed a handful of times. The chain joins TRBV29-1 to TRBJ2-1, with 12 bases identical to TRBD1. The CDR3 runs 14 residues. Germline trimming cut 3 bases from V and 7 bases from J; bases unmatched to any gene: 4. CDR1 and CDR2 from the germline V gene are SQVTM and ANQGSEA. CDR3 DNA: TGCAGCGTTGAGGGGACAGGGGGCGCGAATGAGCAGTTCTTC. It translates to CSVEGTGGANEQFF.

This clonotype was picked up many times. CDR3 in DNA: TGTGCCAGCAGCTTAACCACCGGGGAGCTGTTTTTT. Protein product: CASSLTTGELFF. The V and J genes are TRBV7-3 and TRBJ2-2; unclear D gene. This CDR3 comprises 12 residues. Germline CDR1 and CDR2: SGHTA and FQGTGA. Between the trimmed V and J ends, which lost 0 bases and 4 bases, there was a span of 0 bases.

This clonotype showed up many times. The chain couples TRBV7-9 to TRBJ1-2; D possibly corresponds to TRBD1 (5 bases). V was trimmed by 5 bases and J by 4 bases, leaving 20 bases between them. This CDR3 has 16 amino acids. The germline V gene has CDR1 SEHNR and CDR2 FQNEAQ (reference sequence). Written as DNA, the CDR3 is TGTGCCAGCAGCCCCCCGTCGGGGGGACGCGGCTATGGCTACACCTTC. It encodes CASSPPSGGRGYGYTF. The entire variable domain, with the rest obtained from reference TRBV7-9 and TRBJ1-2, is as follows: DTGVSQNPRHKITKRGQNVTFRCDPISEHNRLYWYRQTLGQGPEFLTYFQNEAQLEKSRLLSDRFSAERPKGSFSTLEIQRTEQGDSAMYLCASSPPSGGRGYGYTFGSGTRLTVV.